Each of the 26 T cell receptor beta chains below was sequenced from the same sample in a study of blood T cells in healthy people across ages. The use of a sample-barcoded 5' primer and a J-beta primer mix characterized a second PCR of about 6 to 12 cycles. TCRdb passed the 5' RACE reads through MiXCR, listing each CDR3 protein once. The sample lists roughly 800,000 distinct CDR3 sequences, just under 25% seen once, with around 3.6% in the top ten. This same sample was also taken into another study, of T cells of mothers and their children.

Sequencing was performed on blood. The source of these receptors is a boy aged 10-17 years in good health.

The V and J genes are TRBV12-3 or TRBV12-4 and TRBJ2-1, with D uncertain. This CDR3 has 12 amino acids. V dropped 3 bases and J dropped 10 bases, with 10 bases sitting between them. CDR3 in amino acids: CASSFDSKEQFF. CDR3 nucleotides: TGTGCCAGCAGTTTCGACTCTAAGGAGCAGTTCTTC.

The chain joins TRBV4-1 to TRBJ2-2, with D possibly being TRBD2 (6 bases). The CDR3 covers 14 residues. The V end was cut by 3 bases, the J end by 2 bases, with 7 bases between. Germline assignment: CDR1 MGHRA and CDR2 YSYEKL. The CDR3 DNA sequence: TGCGCCAGCAGCCAGCGGGATAACACCGGGGAGCTGTTTTTT. As protein: CASSQRDNTGELFF.

V is TRBV5-6 and J is TRBJ2-7; 10 bases agree with TRBD2. V dropped 4 bases and J dropped 5; count of bases not matched to a gene: 9. Germline V gives CDR1 SGHDT, CDR2 YYEEEE. The length of the CDR3 is 15 residues. The CDR3 sequence is CASSDSGRARDEQYF. CDR3 nucleotides: TGTGCCAGCAGCGACAGCGGGAGGGCCCGAGACGAGCAGTACTTC.

The V and J genes are TRBV5-5 and TRBJ1-2; TRBD1 agrees at 9 bases. V dropped 3 bases and J dropped 3; count of bases not matched to a gene: 15. The germline CDR1 and CDR2 sequences are SGHKS and YYEKEE (reference sequence). This CDR3 is 18 amino acids long. CDR3 in DNA: TGTGCCAGCAGCTCCGGGACAGGGAACGTATTGGGCTACTATGGCTACACCTTC. Translation gives CASSSGTGNVLGYYGYTF.

The chain is built from TRBV27 and TRBJ2-4; perhaps D is TRBD1 or TRBD2 (7 bases each). The V gene lost 0 bases and the J gene lost 9 bases, with 15 bases spanning the gap. Germline CDR1 and CDR2: MNHEY and SMNVEV (reference sequence). The CDR3 extends over 15 amino acids. The CDR3 reads CASSLSGGGVTIQYF. CDR3 coding DNA: TGTGCCAGCAGTTTATCGGGAGGGGGCGTCACCATTCAGTACTTC.

The chain joins TRBV6-2 or TRBV6-3 to TRBJ1-1, with D perhaps matching TRBD1 (5 bases). The V end lost 10 bases, the J end lost 1 base, and 13 bases lay between the germline ends. Germline CDR1 and CDR2: MNHEY and SVGEGT. The CDR3 runs to 13 residues. Written as DNA, the CDR3 is TGTGCCACCAGGGAGGCTGGGAACACTGAAGCTTTCTTT. It codes for CATREAGNTEAFF.

V is TRBV6-1 and J is TRBJ1-5, with TRBD1 as a possible D gene (5 bases). This CDR3 region has 15 residues. The V and J ends lost 5 bases and 0 bases respectively, with 11 bases between them. Germline V gene lookup returns CDR1 MNHNS and CDR2 SASEGT. The CDR3 DNA follows: TGTGCCAGCAGTCAAGGACACTATAGCAATCAGCCCCAGCATTTT. Residues: CASSQGHYSNQPQHF.

This clonotype was picked up a small number of times. V gene TRBV7-2 combines with J gene TRBJ1-3; D gene uncertain. Trimming cost V 4 bases and J 2 bases, with 12 bases left between them. CDR1 is SGHTA and CDR2 is FQGNSA in the germline V gene. The CDR3 loop spans 15 amino acids. DNA of the CDR3: TGTGCCAGCAGCTACCTTGGGTCCGCTGGAAACACCATATATTTT. Its protein product is CASSYLGSAGNTIYF.

This clonotype was counted between two and nine times. The chain is built from TRBV29-1 and TRBJ2-7; TRBD2 matches at 9 bases. The J call is uncertain, as TRBJ2-1 better fits the DNA end. This CDR3 comprises 13 residues. The germline CDR1 and CDR2 sequences are SQVTM and ANQGSEA. CDR3 in amino acids: CSGIAGVIYEQFF. In DNA form, the CDR3 reads TGCAGCGGTATAGCGGGAGTTATATATGAGCAGTTCTTC.

The gene calls are TRBV2 and TRBJ2-7; tentatively, D is TRBD1 (6 bases). This CDR3 contains 13 residues. Germline CDR1 and CDR2: SNHLY and FYNNEI. The germline V and J ends were trimmed by 10 bases and 5 bases, with 18 bases remaining between them. CDR3 DNA sequence: TGTGCCACATCTACAGGGTTTGGAGACGAGCAGTACTTC. Translated: CATSTGFGDEQYF.

About this clonotype itself: It is likely a read error, because the conserved phenylalanine at the end of the CDR3 is missing. This chain uses TRBV18 with TRBJ1-4; D possibly corresponds to TRBD1 (5 bases). The germline gives CDR1 KGHSH, CDR2 LQKENI. V gave up 2 bases and J gave up 10 bases, with 11 bases separating them. CDR3 length: 13 residues. The CDR3 is CASSPAGLGKLFL. DNA of the CDR3: TGTGCCAGCTCACCAGCGGGGCTTGGAAAACTGTTTCTT.

This clonotype has more than one count but fewer than ten. The chain joins TRBV7-3 to TRBJ2-5; tentatively, D is TRBD1 (5 bases). The DNA end is more similar to TRBJ2-1, so the J call may be wrong. Germline CDR1 is SGHTA and CDR2 is FQGTGA. CDR3 size: 15 residues. The CDR3 coding sequence is TGTGCCAGCAGCCTCGCCCCAGGGAAATACAATGAGCAGTTCTTC. It translates to CASSLAPGKYNEQFF.

This chain uses TRBV9 with TRBJ2-5, with D uncertain. The J call may be mistaken, given a closer DNA end match to TRBJ2-7. In germline, CDR1 is SGDLS, CDR2 YYNGEE. The CDR3 spans 14 residues. In DNA form, the CDR3 reads TGTGCCAGCAGCGTAGATCAGACGACCTACGAGCAGTACTTC. Its protein is CASSVDQTTYEQYF.

Worth noting for this clonotype: Germline is not matched at one junction end, which may reflect a read error. The V call is TRBV6-5, the J call TRBJ2-5; D perhaps matches TRBD1 (8 bases). CDR1 and CDR2 (germline): MNHEY, SVGAGI. The CDR3 sequence is 15 residues long. CDR3 region: CASSYDRGGQETQYF. The CDR3 DNA is TGTGCCAGCAGTTATGACAGGGGAGGGCAAGAGACTCAGTACTTC.

The chain couples TRBV28 to TRBJ2-7, with 9 bases fitting TRBD1. J gave up 3 bases and V 9 bases, and 9 bases lay outside the gene matches. In germline, CDR1 is MDHEN, CDR2 SYDVKM. CDR3 length equals 14 residues. DNA of the CDR3: TGTGCCAGTCGGGGGGCGGGACAGGGCTACGAGCAGTACTTC. Translating it yields CASRGAGQGYEQYF.

The chain is built from TRBV4-3 and TRBJ1-4, with D hard to call. Between the trimmed V and J ends, which lost 0 bases and 0 bases, there was a span of 8 bases. The CDR3 consists of 16 residues. Germline lookup yields CDR1 LGHNA and CDR2 YSLEER. CDR3 sequence: CASSQETVATNEKLFF. CDR3 nucleotides: TGCGCCAGCAGCCAAGAAACAGTTGCAACTAATGAAAAACTGTTTTTT.

This clonotype has only a few counts. The chain joins TRBV7-9 to TRBJ2-5; D is possibly TRBD1 or TRBD2 (5 bases each). Trimming left V 5 bases short and J 2 bases short, with 15 bases between. The CDR3 loop spans 15 amino acids. Germline CDR1 reads SEHNR; CDR2 reads FQNEAQ (reference sequence). In DNA form, the CDR3 reads TGTGCCAGCAGCGATGGGGGAGACCCGCAAGAGACCCAGTACTTC. As protein: CASSDGGDPQETQYF.

The V gene is TRBV6-2 or TRBV6-3, the J gene TRBJ2-1; perhaps TRBD2 as D (6 bases). The CDR3 consists of 17 residues. Germline V gene sequence: CDR1 MNHEY, CDR2 SVGEGT. The V and J ends lost 3 bases and 2 bases respectively, with 17 bases between them. The CDR3 DNA follows: TGTGCCAGCAGTTATCGAGGAGGGGCCGAGGCCTACAATGAGCAGTTCTTC. Encoded protein: CASSYRGGAEAYNEQFF.

This clonotype showed up many times. The V and J genes are TRBV27 and TRBJ1-5; unclear D gene. V was shortened by 2 bases and J by 2 bases, with 4 bases between the two germline ends. Germline V CDR1 and CDR2: MNHEY, SMNVEV (reference sequence). This CDR3 spans 13 amino acids. The CDR3 region has the DNA TGTGCCAGCAGTTTAGTGGGCAATCAGCCCCAGCATTTT. This codes for CASSLVGNQPQHF.

This sequence joins TRBV12-3 or TRBV12-4 and TRBJ1-1; maybe TRBD1 (5 bases). The CDR3 has 11 residues. The V gene lost 8 bases and the J gene lost 8 bases, with 12 bases spanning the gap. The CDR3 reads CASRGVSEAFF. The CDR3 DNA follows: TGTGCCAGCCGAGGGGTTTCCGAAGCTTTCTTT.

This clonotype appeared a few times. V gene TRBV7-9 combines with J gene TRBJ2-5; 7 nucleotides align to TRBD2. The J call is uncertain, as TRBJ2-7 better fits the DNA end. The CDR3 covers 15 residues. Germline CDR1 SEHNR, CDR2 FQNEAQ (reference sequence). The CDR3 region has the DNA TGTGCCAGCAGCCCTAGGACCGGGACTACCTACGAGCAGTACTTC. This codes for CASSPRTGTTYEQYF.

The CDR3 here is CASSSPQGSVATDTQYF. The DNA of the CDR3 is TGTGCCAGCAGCTCCCCCCAGGGGAGCGTGGCTACAGATACGCAGTATTTT. This chain joins TRBV6-2 or TRBV6-3 and TRBJ2-3; perhaps TRBD1 as D (6 bases). The V and J ends lost 6 bases and 3 bases respectively, with 22 bases between them. Germline lookup yields CDR1 MNHEY and CDR2 SVGEGT. This CDR3 spans 17 amino acids.

The rearrangement uses TRBV29-1 and TRBJ2-5, with TRBD2 matching over 11 bases. From germline, CDR1 is SQVTM and CDR2 ANQGSEA. The ends lost 3 bases at V and 2 bases at J; junction bases unmatched: 5. CDR3 length: 15 residues. CDR3 DNA sequence: TGCAGCGTTGAGTTACTAGCGGGGGCTCAAGAGACCCAGTACTTC. This translates into CSVELLAGAQETQYF.

V gene TRBV6-2 or TRBV6-3 combines with J gene TRBJ2-5; D uncertain. V was clipped by 5 bases and J by 4 bases, with 20 bases between them. The CDR3 runs 16 residues. Germline V lookup: CDR1 MNHEY, CDR2 SVGEGT. CDR3: CASSTKHRVSGETQYF. In DNA form, the CDR3 reads TGTGCCAGCAGTACCAAACACCGGGTCTCGGGAGAGACCCAGTACTTC.

This clonotype has just a few counts. The rearrangement uses TRBV9 and TRBJ2-7; TRBD1 or TRBD2 may be the D gene (5 bases each). Germline V gene sequence: CDR1 SGDLS, CDR2 YYNGEE. The CDR3 covers 15 residues. Trimming left V 0 bases short and J 2 bases short, with 12 bases between. As DNA, the CDR3 is TGTGCCAGCAGCGTAGAATGGGGACCCACCTACGAGCAGTACTTC. This codes for CASSVEWGPTYEQYF.

This clonotype was counted only a few times. The chain combines TRBV14 with TRBJ2-1; the match to TRBD1 covers 9 bases. J gave up 8 bases and V 2 bases, and 13 bases lay outside the gene matches. Germline CDR1 SGHDN, CDR2 FVKESK. This CDR3 contains 17 residues. The CDR3 nucleotides read TGTGCCAGCAGCCAAATCTACAGGGGGCCTTTAATCCATGAGCAGTTCTTC. It specifies CASSQIYRGPLIHEQFF.